In its sample, the clone carrying this TCR beta chain was seen a few times. Antigen specificity is unknown. This record comes from a study of beta chain features in type 1 diabetes. CDR3 length: 18 residues. Germline assignment: CDR1 KGHSH and CDR2 LQKENI. V lost 3 bases, J lost 0 bases, and 15 bases lay in between. Expressed TCRB transcripts were sequenced because the isolated RNA had all been reverse transcribed beforehand. Only in-frame clones appear in the TCRdb table, and some are missing; sequencing was by immunoSEQ multiplex PCR. Of over 600,000 clones detected, over 10% appear once; the ten largest clones hold more than 0.09%. Notes on the study in general: Across all four CD4+ subsets, people with type 1 diabetes showed modestly shorter TCRB CDR3s.

Sequencing was carried out using naive CD4+ T cells from blood. The receptor was isolated from a young man with type 1 diabetes. V and J are TRBV18 and TRBJ2-6; a possible D gene is TRBD1 (6 bases). The CDR3 spells CASSPRDTWSSGANVLTF. As DNA, the CDR3 is TGTGCCAGCTCACCCCGGGACACCTGGAGCTCTGGGGCCAACGTCCTGACTTTC.